These T cell receptor beta chains were read from a single sample in a study of blood T cell repertoires in COVID-19. Using immunoSEQ multiplex PCR, the repertoire was profiled, and TCRdb retains in-frame clones only, with some absent. The sample has 200,000 to 250,000 clones, around 84% seen once. Material for sequencing was peripheral blood. The receptors here all came from a man aged 25-45 years with active or convalescent COVID-19. Each CDR3 is given with its conserved first and last residue. A D gene is named only where the DNA matches it firmly. The size field is filled for only some rows; it gives once, few, many or a size class.

DNA: TGTGCCAGCAGCCTTAGAAGTGGAAAACTGTTTTTT
CDR3: CASSLRSGKLFF
D: NA
J: TRBJ1-4
size: NA
V: TRBV14

DNA: TGTGCCAGCTCAAGGGGGACAACGAACACCGGGGAGCTGTTTTTT
CDR3: CASSRGTTNTGELFF
D: NA
J: TRBJ2-2
size: once
V: TRBV18

DNA: TGCGCCAGCAGCCAATGGGCGGGAGGCTCCTCCGAGGGGAGAGTGCAGTACTTC
CDR3: CASSQWAGGSSEGRVQYF
D: TRBD2
J: TRBJ2-7
size: NA
V: TRBV4-3

DNA: TGTGCCAGCTCACCAGGGACTAGCGTCGAGCAGTACTTC
CDR3: CASSPGTSVEQYF
D: TRBD2
J: TRBJ2-7
size: NA
V: TRBV18

DNA: TGTGCCAGCAGCTCATCTCCGTCCGACAGGGTCTCTCGAAAACTGTTTTTT
CDR3: CASSSSPSDRVSRKLFF
D: TRBD1
J: TRBJ1-4
size: NA
V: TRBV7-9

DNA: TGTGCCAGCAAGAGGGACAGGGCCTACGAGCAGTACTTC
CDR3: CASKRDRAYEQYF
D: TRBD1
J: TRBJ2-7
size: NA
V: TRBV2

DNA: TGTGCCATCAGTGAGACGGGGGGCCTAAGCGAAAAACTGTTTTTT
CDR3: CAISETGGLSEKLFF
D: NA
J: TRBJ1-4
size: NA
V: TRBV10-3

DNA: TGTGCCAGCAGTGACGAGGTAGCGGGGTCCTACAATGAGCAGTTCTTC
CDR3: CASSDEVAGSYNEQFF
D: TRBD2
J: TRBJ2-1
size: NA
V: TRBV25-1

DNA: TGTGCCAGCAGTTTATCTGGACAGGGCAACCAAGAGACCCAGTACTTC
CDR3: CASSLSGQGNQETQYF
D: TRBD1
J: TRBJ2-5
size: NA
V: TRBV27

DNA: TGTGCCAGCAGCCGCAGCGAGCGCTACGAGCAGTACTTC
CDR3: CASSRSERYEQYF
D: NA
J: TRBJ2-7
size: NA
V: TRBV3-1/TRBV3-2

DNA: TGTGCCAGTACGGTGGGCCAAAACACCGGGGAGCTGTTTTTT
CDR3: CASTVGQNTGELFF
D: NA
J: TRBJ2-2
size: NA
V: TRBV19

DNA: TGTGCCAGCAGTTTAAGCCCCGCAACTAATGAAAAACTGTTTTTT
CDR3: CASSLSPATNEKLFF
D: NA
J: TRBJ1-4
size: NA
V: TRBV27

DNA: TGTGCCAGCAGCTCAGGGAAGTATGGCTACACCTTC
CDR3: CASSSGKYGYTF
D: NA
J: TRBJ1-2
size: once
V: TRBV5-4

DNA: TGTGCTAGCAGCCCTTCGGGCCCGGGGGAGCAGTTCTTC
CDR3: CASSPSGPGEQFF
D: NA
J: TRBJ2-1
size: once
V: TRBV7-7

DNA: TGTGCCAGTAGTAACAAACAGGGGGCGCGGAACACTGAAGCTTTCTTT
CDR3: CASSNKQGARNTEAFF
D: TRBD1
J: TRBJ1-1
size: NA
V: TRBV19

DNA: TGCAGCGTTGGGGGGGGCGAAGCTTTCTTT
CDR3: CSVGGGEAFF
D: NA
J: TRBJ1-1
size: NA
V: TRBV29-1

DNA: TGTGCCACCAGGGGAAGCGGGGGGACAGATACGCAGTATTTT
CDR3: CATRGSGGTDTQYF
D: TRBD2
J: TRBJ2-3
size: NA
V: TRBV24-1

DNA: TGCGCCAGCAGGATAGGCTCGGGGGGCGGTAATTCACCCCTCCACTTT
CDR3: CASRIGSGGGNSPLHF
D: NA
J: TRBJ1-6
size: NA
V: TRBV5-1

DNA: TGTGCCAGCTCACGGACTAGCGGAACAGATACGCAGTATTTT
CDR3: CASSRTSGTDTQYF
D: TRBD2
J: TRBJ2-3
size: NA
V: TRBV18

DNA: TGTGCCAGCAGTGAAGCCAGGGGCACTGAAGCTTTCTTT
CDR3: CASSEARGTEAFF
D: NA
J: TRBJ1-1
size: few
V: TRBV6-4

DNA: TGTGCCAGCAGTGAACGGGGGAGGGACACTGAAGCTTTCTTT
CDR3: CASSERGRDTEAFF
D: NA
J: TRBJ1-1
size: NA
V: TRBV6-1

DNA: TGTGCCAGCAGCCCGAGGGGGACTAGCGGCTACAATGAGCAGTTCTTC
CDR3: CASSPRGTSGYNEQFF
D: TRBD2
J: TRBJ2-1
size: NA
V: TRBV27

DNA: TGCGCCAGCAGCTTTTCAGGGGGCAATCAGCCCCAGCATTTT
CDR3: CASSFSGGNQPQHF
D: NA
J: TRBJ1-5
size: NA
V: TRBV5-1

DNA: TGTGCCAGCAGCTTAGCTGAACGGGAGGACACCGGGGAGCTGTTTTTT
CDR3: CASSLAEREDTGELFF
D: TRBD2
J: TRBJ2-2
size: NA
V: TRBV7-9

DNA: TGTGCCAGCAGCCCCAGGCGCGAAAAACTGTTTTTT
CDR3: CASSPRREKLFF
D: NA
J: TRBJ1-4
size: NA
V: TRBV28

DNA: TGTGCCAGCTCACCAGGCTCAGGGAACCAAGAGACCCAGTACTTC
CDR3: CASSPGSGNQETQYF
D: NA
J: TRBJ2-5
size: NA
V: TRBV18

DNA: TGTGCAAAAAGTGACAGGGGATATCAGCCCCAGCATTTT
CDR3: CAKSDRGYQPQHF
D: TRBD1
J: TRBJ1-5
size: NA
V: TRBV7-2

DNA: TGTGCCAGCAGCACACCCCGGGGACAGGGGTTCGAGCAGTACTTC
CDR3: CASSTPRGQGFEQYF
D: TRBD1
J: TRBJ2-7
size: NA
V: TRBV6-5

DNA: TGTGCCAGCAGTTGGGCTAGCGGGGGTTCCTACGAGCAGTACTTC
CDR3: CASSWASGGSYEQYF
D: TRBD2
J: TRBJ2-7
size: NA
V: TRBV6-5

DNA: TGCGCCAGCAGCCCCCGGGACTTGACGTACAATGAGCAGTTCTTC
CDR3: CASSPRDLTYNEQFF
D: NA
J: TRBJ2-1
size: NA
V: TRBV5-1

DNA: TGTGCCAGCAGACAATTCCTGAACACTGAAGCTTTCTTT
CDR3: CASRQFLNTEAFF
D: NA
J: TRBJ1-1
size: NA
V: TRBV27

DNA: TGTGCCAGTAGTGCGATAGCGGGTAACCTAAATGAGCAGTTCTTC
CDR3: CASSAIAGNLNEQFF
D: TRBD2
J: TRBJ2-1
size: once
V: TRBV19

DNA: TGTGCCAGCTCACCACTCGAGGGTACAGCCCACTACACCTTC
CDR3: CASSPLEGTAHYTF
D: NA
J: TRBJ1-2
size: NA
V: TRBV18

DNA: TGTGCCAGCAGCAAAGGTCCGGGGTGCGACGGGGAGCTGTTTTTT
CDR3: CASSKGPGCDGELFF
D: NA
J: TRBJ2-2
size: NA
V: TRBV21-1

DNA: TGTGCCAGCCTTAGAAGCAGGGCTCTCTATGGCTACACCTTC
CDR3: CASLRSRALYGYTF
D: NA
J: TRBJ1-2
size: NA
V: TRBV6-5

DNA: TGTGCCAGCAGCAGACTAGCGGGAGCTGGTAATGAGCAGTTCTTC
CDR3: CASSRLAGAGNEQFF
D: TRBD2
J: TRBJ2-1
size: NA
V: TRBV9

DNA: TGTGCCAGTACGTTGGCGGGCTACAATGAGCAGTTCTTC
CDR3: CASTLAGYNEQFF
D: NA
J: TRBJ2-1
size: NA
V: TRBV19

DNA: TGTGCCAGCAGTTACTTGACAGGGCCACAAGAGACCCAGTACTTC
CDR3: CASSYLTGPQETQYF
D: TRBD1
J: TRBJ2-5
size: NA
V: TRBV28

DNA: TGTGCCAGCAGGTACGGGGGAGGGGATACGCAGTATTTT
CDR3: CASRYGGGDTQYF
D: TRBD2
J: TRBJ2-3
size: NA
V: TRBV27

DNA: TGTGCCAGCAGGCCCTGGGAGGGCGGCAACTATGGCTACACCTTC
CDR3: CASRPWEGGNYGYTF
D: NA
J: TRBJ1-2
size: NA
V: TRBV28